Here is one TCR beta chain with its context. The antigen is not known. CDR1 is SQVTM and CDR2 is ANQGSEA in the germline V gene. V was shortened by 4 bases and J by 6 bases, with 7 bases between the two germline ends. CDR3 size: 11 residues. This specimen belongs to a study of CD8 T cells in ankylosing spondylitis. Study outcomes and limitations: Matched ankylosing spondylitis synovial fluid reportedly showed significant enrichment of disease-linked clones. A TCR beta motif of roughly eight highly homologous variants appeared characteristic of ankylosing spondylitis blood.

As the method for making TCR beta libraries, quantitative 5'-RACE with molecular barcodes was used. TCRdb used MiXCR to reprocess the 5' RACE reads, holding one entry per CDR3 protein. The data hold roughly 90,000 distinct CDR3 sequences, with about 8.3% observed a single time. The sequence was collected from a male donor with ankylosing spondylitis or in good health (not recorded which). The sample consisted of blood, either unsorted or a sorted T cell fraction (not recorded which). The V call is TRBV29-1, the J call TRBJ2-1; no reliable D call. The DNA for the CDR3 is TGCAGCGTTGCGGCTACCAATGAGCAGTTCTTC. It specifies CSVAATNEQFF.